The clone carrying this T cell receptor beta chain was recorded at least ten times. These data come from a study of regulatory T cells in long-lasting Graves disease. Study-level background: Patients with new Graves' disease had used antithyroid drugs below 3 months.

Time point noted: newly diagnosed GD, antithyroid drugs for less than 3 months. PBMC RNA was the source of the TCR library. Building of the TCR beta libraries involved iRepertoire HTBI primers and Arm-PCR of CDR3 regions. From the multiplex PCR reads, TCRdb called clonotypes with MiXCR, one entry per CDR3 protein. The table has roughly 530,000 distinct CDR3 sequences, 15% to 20% seen once. There are 12 residues in the CDR3. V lost 8 bases and J lost 2, with 9 bases in between. Germline V gene lookup returns CDR1 MNHNS and CDR2 SASEGT. The same sample was also used in a study of T cells in Graves' hyperthyroidism and ophthalmopathy. From that second work: The study enrolled patients aged 18 to 65 with newly diagnosed hyperthyroidism of under 2 months' duration. TCR CDR3 regions were first amplified by RT-PCR with HTBI primers. The majority of expanded thyroid clonotypes above 0.001 also appeared in blood.

The receptor was isolated from a middle-aged woman with Graves disease. The chain links TRBV6-1 to TRBJ2-5; perhaps TRBD1 as D (5 bases). This specimen consisted of peripheral blood mononuclear cells (PBMCs), obtained at new diagnosis, from a patient treated with antithyroid drugs. The chain's CDR3 is CASATAQETQYF. The DNA of the CDR3 is TGTGCCAGCGCGACAGCTCAAGAGACCCAGTACTTC.